These 31 T cell receptor beta chains were sequenced from one sample in a study of Ad26.COV2.S vaccination and SARS-CoV-2 variants. The protocol was immunoSEQ multiplex PCR, while the TCRdb copy is restricted to in-frame clones and leaves out a portion. Among a few hundred thousand clones listed, around 87% were seen once. The treatment denotes: around 19 received Ad26.COV2.S at low or high dose, single or two shots; several received placebo; per-sample allocation not given. Day 63 following the first vaccine or placebo injection was when the samples were taken. The sequences come from peripheral blood, collected in a trial of Ad26.COV2.S vaccine versus placebo. The receptors come from a person between 18 and 59 years old who received the Ad26.COV2.S COVID-19 vaccine or a placebo.

The rearrangement joins TRBV12-5 to TRBJ2-3; 10 bases are shared with TRBD1. Germline V lookup: CDR1 LGHNT, CDR2 FRNRAP. V lost 7 bases and J lost 6; bases outside the gene matches: 13. The CDR3 totals 16 residues. The CDR3, as DNA: TGTGCTAGTGCCATCCGGGGGACAGGGGTCCTCGATACGCAGTATTTT. Amino acid sequence: CASAIRGTGVLDTQYF. The full variable domain, rest sourced from reference TRBV12-5 and TRBJ2-3, is DARVTQTPRHKVTEMGQEVTMRCQPILGHNTVFWYRQTMMQGLELLAYFRNRAPLDDSGMPKDRFSAEMPDATLATLKIQPSEPRDSAVYFCASAIRGTGVLDTQYFGPGTRLTVL.

The rearrangement links TRBV7-2 to TRBJ2-1; 10 positions match TRBD2. The germline gives CDR1 SGHTA, CDR2 FQGNSA. The CDR3 is made up of 15 amino acids. Germline trimming cut 2 bases from V and 5 bases from J; bases unmatched to any gene: 3. The CDR3 DNA follows: TGTGCCAGCAGCTTACTCGGGACTAGCGACAATGAGCAGTTCTTC. Its protein is CASSLLGTSDNEQFF.

The CDR3 reads CASSWDRSTEAFF. The DNA for the CDR3 is TGTGCCAGCAGCTGGGACAGGAGCACTGAAGCTTTCTTT. The rearrangement uses TRBV12-3 or TRBV12-4 and TRBJ1-1; 8 bases match TRBD1. The CDR3 has 13 residues. J lost 4 bases, V lost 6 bases, and 4 bases had no gene match.

This chain uses TRBV19 with TRBJ1-5; D not certain. Germline V gene data show CDR1 as LNHDA and CDR2 as SQIVND (reference sequence). CDR3 length: 14 amino acids. Between the trimmed V and J ends, which lost 2 bases and 2 bases, there was a span of 7 bases. The chain's CDR3 is CASSIPWGNQPQHF. CDR3 coding DNA: TGTGCCAGTAGTATACCGTGGGGCAATCAGCCCCAGCATTTT.

The V call is TRBV28, the J call TRBJ2-2; D gene ambiguous. Germline CDR1 is MDHEN and CDR2 is SYDVKM. The CDR3 length is 14 residues. Trimming took off 6 bases at V and 6 bases at J, with 14 bases between the two ends. This CDR3 is CASSRGPSPGELFF. The CDR3 coding sequence is TGTGCCAGCAGCAGAGGACCATCGCCCGGGGAGCTGTTTTTT.

This chain links TRBV6-6 with TRBJ1-2, with 9 bases aligning to TRBD1. Trimming removed 6 bases from V and 2 bases from J; junction bases left unmatched: 1. Per the germline V gene, CDR1 is MNHNY and CDR2 is SVGAGI (reference sequence). This CDR3 is built from 13 residues. The CDR3 reads CASRGTGNYGYTF. The CDR3 nucleotides are TGTGCCAGCAGAGGGACAGGGAACTATGGCTACACCTTC.

The V call is TRBV10-3, the J call TRBJ1-1; a possible D gene is TRBD1 (6 bases). With 3 bases removed from V and 5 bases from J, the gap between germline ends came to 13 bases. Germline CDR1 and CDR2: ENHRY and SYGVKD. This CDR3 has 14 residues. As DNA, the CDR3 is TGTGCCATCAGTGAAGGGGGGACTGATACTGAAGCTTTCTTT. Translation: CAISEGGTDTEAFF.

This clone was seen only once. The chain employs TRBV6-6 and TRBJ2-3, with D perhaps TRBD2 (5 bases). The V gene lost 2 bases and the J gene lost 2 bases, with 5 bases spanning the gap. There are 13 residues in the CDR3. The germline CDR1 and CDR2 sequences are MNHNY and SVGAGI (reference sequence). The CDR3 region is CASSYRDTDTQYF. The DNA for the CDR3 is TGTGCCAGCAGTTACCGGGACACAGATACGCAGTATTTT.

The V call is TRBV5-4, the J call TRBJ2-6, with 7 bases identical to TRBD1. V gave up 1 base and J gave up 0 bases; unmatched junction bases: 13. Germline lookup yields CDR1 SGHNT and CDR2 YYREEE (reference sequence). The CDR3 extends over 20 amino acids. CDR3 region: CASSLQFIGQASSGANVLTF. CDR3 nucleotides: TGTGCCAGCAGCTTGCAGTTCATCGGACAGGCGAGCTCTGGGGCCAACGTCCTGACTTTC.

The chain has TRBV4-3 and TRBJ1-3, with D perhaps matching TRBD1 (6 bases). Per germline, CDR1 LGHNA and CDR2 YSLEER. The CDR3 contains 14 residues. Deletions cut 1 base from V and 16 bases from J, with 20 bases between. The CDR3 sequence: CASSQGSGQAFRYF. CDR3 DNA sequence: TGCGCCAGCAGCCAAGGGTCGGGACAAGCTTTCAGGTATTTT.

A single count supports this clone. The chain recombines TRBV5-5 with TRBJ1-3, with no clear D. V lost 2 bases to trimming and J lost 0 bases, with 6 bases between them. The CDR3 has 14 residues. CDR1 is SGHKS and CDR2 is YYEKEE in the germline V gene (reference sequence). CDR3 coding DNA: TGTGCCAGCAGCTTTAGGTACTCTGGAAACACCATATATTTT. Translation gives CASSFRYSGNTIYF.

This clone was observed a single time. The V gene is TRBV6-1, the J gene TRBJ2-1, with D unclear. The CDR3 totals 16 residues. Looked up from germline, CDR1 is MNHNS and CDR2 is SASEGT. The V gene lost 1 base and the J gene lost 3 bases, with 13 bases spanning the gap. CDR3 residues: CASSEEVVNIYNEQFF. The CDR3 region has the DNA TGTGCCAGCAGTGAAGAGGTCGTCAATATCTACAATGAGCAGTTCTTC.

V usage is TRBV10-3 and J usage is TRBJ2-1; 10 nucleotides line up with TRBD2. Losses at the gene ends were 0 bases for V and 3 bases for J; bases not matched to a gene: 2. Germline loops: CDR1 ENHRY, CDR2 SYGVKD. The CDR3 covers 16 residues. For the CDR3, the DNA is TGTGCCATCAGTGAGTCTATAGCGGGGGGCTACAATGAGCAGTTCTTC. Translated, it gives CAISESIAGGYNEQFF.

The sample holds a few counts of this clone. The V gene is TRBV11-3, the J gene TRBJ2-2; D gene uncertain. Deletions cut 2 bases from V and 4 bases from J, with 5 bases between. Looked up from germline, CDR1 is SGHNT and CDR2 is YENEEA. CDR3 length equals 13 residues. The CDR3 region is CASSLIFTGELFF. CDR3 DNA: TGTGCCAGCAGCTTAATATTCACCGGGGAGCTGTTTTTT.

The V gene is TRBV28, the J gene TRBJ1-2; perhaps TRBD1 as D (5 bases). Looked up from germline, CDR1 is MDHEN and CDR2 is SYDVKM. The CDR3 is 13 residues long. V lost 3 bases and J lost 8, with 13 bases in between. The CDR3 region has the DNA TGTGCCAGCAGTTTTGGGGGAAACAAAGGCTACACCTTC. The encoded protein is CASSFGGNKGYTF.

This rearrangement joins TRBV18 to TRBJ1-3; 11 nucleotides line up with TRBD1. Per germline, CDR1 KGHSH and CDR2 LQKENI. The CDR3 is 19 residues long. The trim removed 3 bases at V and 4 bases at J, leaving 14 bases unmatched. CDR3 DNA sequence: TGTGCCAGCTCACCTCTCCGGGACAGGGGGTGGATTTCCGGAAACACCATATATTTT. Translating it yields CASSPLRDRGWISGNTIYF.

The chain links TRBV10-3 to TRBJ2-1; either TRBD1 or TRBD2 may fit D (5 bases each). Trimming pared 4 bases from V and 6 bases from J, leaving 7 bases between. There are 12 residues in the CDR3. Per the germline V gene, CDR1 is ENHRY and CDR2 is SYGVKD. CDR3 coding DNA: TGTGCCATCAGTGGAGGGGTCAATGAGCAGTTCTTC. This encodes CAISGGVNEQFF.

CDR3 DNA: TGTGCCAGTCAACAAGCAACTAATGAAAAACTGTTTTTT. Protein: CASQQATNEKLFF. The chain combines TRBV5-4 with TRBJ1-4; D ambiguous. The CDR3 is 13 residues long. V was shortened by 8 bases and J by 0 bases, with 8 bases between the two germline ends. Germline V CDR1 and CDR2: SGHNT, YYREEE (reference sequence). The full variable domain, with the rest looked up from reference TRBV5-4 and TRBJ1-4, is ETGVTQSPTHLIKTRGQQVTLRCSSQSGHNTVSWYQQALGQGPQFIFQYYREEENGRGNFPPRFSGLQFPNYSSELNVNALELDDSALYLCASQQATNEKLFFGSGTQLSVL.

J is TRBJ2-2 and V is TRBV5-1; 10 positions agree with TRBD2. The ends lost 4 bases at V and 1 base at J; junction bases unmatched: 16. The CDR3 is 20 amino acids. Germline assignment: CDR1 SGHRS and CDR2 YFSETQ. CDR3 in amino acids: CASSPWLASGGLVNTGELFF. CDR3 bases: TGCGCCAGCAGCCCGTGGCTGGCTAGCGGGGGCCTCGTGAACACCGGGGAGCTGTTTTTT. Full variable domain (outside the CDR3, taken from reference TRBV5-1 and TRBJ2-2): KAGVTQTPRYLIKTRGQQVTLSCSPISGHRSVSWYQQTPGQGLQFLFEYFSETQRNKGNFPGRFSGRQFSNSRSEMNVSTLELGDSALYLCASSPWLASGGLVNTGELFFGEGSRLTVL.

The chain combines TRBV29-1 with TRBJ2-7; TRBD2 aligns across 7 bases. The CDR3 covers 13 residues. CDR1 SQVTM and CDR2 ANQGSEA come from the germline V gene. Trimming removed 7 bases from V and 6 bases from J; junction bases left unmatched: 12. The CDR3 region has the DNA TGCAGCGCCTCGGGGAGCGGGAAGTCCGAGCAGTACTTC. It yields the protein CSASGSGKSEQYF.

The chain is built from TRBV6-5 and TRBJ1-3; D is unresolved. The germline gives CDR1 MNHEY, CDR2 SVGAGI. The germline V and J ends were trimmed by 2 bases and 2 bases, with 10 bases remaining between them. CDR3 length: 15 residues. Here the CDR3 reads CASSYDASPGNTIYF. The CDR3 region has the DNA TGTGCCAGCAGTTACGATGCCAGTCCTGGAAACACCATATATTTT.

V gene TRBV6-6 combines with J gene TRBJ1-6, with D uncertain. From germline, CDR1 is MNHNY and CDR2 SVGAGI (reference sequence). Trimming pared 6 bases from V and 2 bases from J, leaving 5 bases between. This CDR3 region has 13 residues. CDR3 sequence (DNA): TGTGCCAGCAGAACGGCCTATAATTCACCCCTCCACTTT. Protein product: CASRTAYNSPLHF.

The chain employs TRBV5-6 and TRBJ1-1, with a possible D match to TRBD1 (5 bases). CDR3 length equals 13 residues. Germline V CDR1 and CDR2: SGHDT, YYEEEE. Deletions cut 0 bases from V and 7 bases from J, with 10 bases between. The CDR3 is CASSLAGGSEAFF. In DNA, the CDR3 is TGTGCCAGCAGCTTGGCCGGGGGTAGTGAAGCTTTCTTT.

This rearrangement joins TRBV5-1 to TRBJ2-7; weak D call: TRBD2 (5 bases). Germline V gene sequence: CDR1 SGHRS, CDR2 YFSETQ. V dropped 2 bases and J dropped 5 bases, with 8 bases sitting between them. The CDR3 is 12 residues long. The CDR3 here is CASSFRGDEQYF. The CDR3 nucleotides read TGCGCCAGCAGCTTTCGGGGTGACGAGCAGTACTTC.

V usage is TRBV5-1 and J usage is TRBJ1-1, with D perhaps matching TRBD1 (5 bases). Germline CDR1 reads SGHRS; CDR2 reads YFSETQ. Trimming took 4 bases from V and 4 from J, leaving 17 bases between them. CDR3 length: 15 amino acids. The DNA of the CDR3 is TGCGCCAGCAGCACTCCGACAGACTCGGTCACTGAAGCTTTCTTT. The encoded protein is CASSTPTDSVTEAFF.

The chain employs TRBV11-2 and TRBJ2-7; D is perhaps TRBD1 (6 bases). The CDR3 is made up of 14 amino acids. Trimming shortened V by 2 bases and J by 4 bases, and 12 bases separated the two germline ends. Germline CDR1 SGHAT, CDR2 FQNNGV. The CDR3 reads CASSLLGARYEQYF. The CDR3, as DNA: TGTGCCAGCAGCTTACTGGGGGCGAGGTACGAGCAGTACTTC.

The chain is built from TRBV21-1 and TRBJ2-2; TRBD2 is the table's D call and was not checked against the DNA. TRBV21-1 counts as a pseudogene. The CDR3 loop spans 18 amino acids. This chain's CDR3 is CASSKVGGKNPNTGELFF. DNA for the CDR3: TGTGCCAGCAGCAAAGTTGGCGGTAAGAACCCGAACACCGGGGAGCTGTTTTTT.

In regard to this clone: This specimen includes other DNA sequences encoding the same CDR3. The V and J genes are TRBV5-4 and TRBJ2-3; 7 bases match TRBD2. The CDR3 is made up of 16 amino acids. Per the germline V gene, CDR1 is SGHNT and CDR2 is YYREEE (reference sequence). With V trimmed by 0 bases and J by 1 base, 5 bases remained unmatched. The CDR3 DNA reads TGTGCCAGCAGCTTGGCCGGCGGGGGTGGCACAGATACGCAGTATTTT. It codes for CASSLAGGGGTDTQYF. The whole variable domain, remainder taken from reference TRBV5-4 and TRBJ2-3, is ETGVTQSPTHLIKTRGQQVTLRCSSQSGHNTVSWYQQALGQGPQFIFQYYREEENGRGNFPPRFSGLQFPNYSSELNVNALELDDSALYLCASSLAGGGGTDTQYFGPGTRLTVL.

The chain couples TRBV7-2 to TRBJ2-3; no definite D call. Germline V gene data show CDR1 as SGHTA and CDR2 as FQGNSA. The CDR3 is 13 residues long. V gave up 1 base and J gave up 4 bases, with 6 bases separating them. CDR3 in DNA: TGTGCCAGCAGCTTAGTCAGCCCAGATACGCAGTATTTT. Its translation is CASSLVSPDTQYF.

The rearrangement uses TRBV11-3 and TRBJ1-1; 9 positions agree with TRBD1. The CDR3 spans 14 residues. Germline V gives CDR1 SGHNT, CDR2 YENEEA. With 1 base clipped from V and 6 bases from J, the junction kept 3 bases outside the gene matches. CDR3 residues: CASSLGTGESEAFF. The CDR3 DNA sequence: TGTGCCAGCAGCTTAGGGACAGGGGAGTCTGAAGCTTTCTTT.

The CDR3 DNA follows: TGTGCCAGCAGCTTCTCGGGCTCCAATCAGCCCCAGCATTTT. This gives the protein CASSFSGSNQPQHF. The chain links TRBV5-4 to TRBJ1-5, with D hard to call. V was clipped by 2 bases and J by 3 bases, with 9 bases between them. The CDR3 has 14 residues. Germline CDR1 reads SGHNT; CDR2 reads YYREEE (reference sequence).